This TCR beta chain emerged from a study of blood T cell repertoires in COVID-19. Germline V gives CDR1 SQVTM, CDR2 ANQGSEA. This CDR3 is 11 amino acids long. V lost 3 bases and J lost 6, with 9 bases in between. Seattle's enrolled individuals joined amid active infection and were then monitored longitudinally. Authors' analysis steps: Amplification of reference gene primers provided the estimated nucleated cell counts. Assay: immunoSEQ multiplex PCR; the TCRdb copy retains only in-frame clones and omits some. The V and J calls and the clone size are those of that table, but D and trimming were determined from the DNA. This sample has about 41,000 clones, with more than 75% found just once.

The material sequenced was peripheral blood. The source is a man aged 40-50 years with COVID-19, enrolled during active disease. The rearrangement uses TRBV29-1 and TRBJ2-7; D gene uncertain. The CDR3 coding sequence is TGCAGCGTTGACCAGGTCGGCGAGCAGTACTTC. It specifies CSVDQVGEQYF.